The entry below describes one T cell receptor (beta chain). As to treatment: oral pan-JAK inhibitor, 5-10 mg twice daily. This sample was taken from a study of CD8+ T cells in alopecia areata. Extraction of RNA preceded its reverse transcription into cDNA, which served as the sequencing template. TCRdb keeps only in-frame clones here, not all; method: immunoSEQ multiplex PCR. The table includes 200,000 to 250,000 clones, less than 75% detected once. The specimen comprised CD4+ T cells sorted from blood, sampled at week 4, from a patient treated with tofacitinib. This TCR came from a human donor with alopecia areata.

CDR3 in DNA: TGTGCCAGCAGCTTAGCAGAGGATCAGCCCCAGCATTTT. Protein: CASSLAEDQPQHF. This chain joins TRBV7-6 and TRBJ1-5; no definite D call. This CDR3 contains 13 residues. V lost 0 bases to trimming and J lost 5 bases, with 5 bases between them. Looked up from germline, CDR1 is SGHVS and CDR2 is FNYEAQ.